The 32 T cell receptor beta chains given below trace back to one sample, sequenced in a study of cytomegalovirus exposure and HLA in healthy donors. The PCR was carried out with 60 Vbeta primers and 13 Jbeta primers. Sequenced by immunoSEQ multiplex PCR; TCRdb stores in-frame clones only, minus some. The sample has a few hundred thousand clones, approximately 80% seen once; the top ten hold about 10%. The sequenced sample was PBMCs. The source is a woman aged 50 to 65 in good health and CMV-seropositive.

This chain joins TRBV4-2 and TRBJ1-5; D call uncertain. The ends were cut back, 0 bases at V and 6 bases at J, with 12 bases in the middle. The CDR3 is made up of 15 amino acids. Germline V gene sequence: CDR1 LGHNA, CDR2 YNFKEQ. The CDR3 sequence is CASSQDRGRGQPQHF. CDR3 nucleotides: TGTGCCAGCAGCCAAGATCGAGGGCGAGGTCAGCCCCAGCATTTT.

V usage is TRBV9 and J usage is TRBJ1-6; 10 positions agree with TRBD1. Trimming removed 7 bases from V and 6 bases from J; junction bases left unmatched: 7. Germline values: CDR1 SGDLS, CDR2 YYNGEE. The CDR3 is 15 residues long. The CDR3 DNA reads as TGTGCCAGCTCAAACCGGGACAGGGGTAATTCACCCCTCCACTTT. This encodes CASSNRDRGNSPLHF.

Notes on this clone: One end of the junction varies from germline; a read error may be responsible. J is TRBJ1-6 and V is TRBV11-2; 8 nucleotides match TRBD1. CDR1 and CDR2 (germline): SGHAT, FQNNGV. CDR3 size: 18 residues. CDR3 DNA sequence: TGTGCCAGCAGCCTAGAATTCGCAGGGGGCTTACATAATTCACCCCTCCACTTT. Its protein product is CASSLEFAGGLHNSPLHF.

DNA of the CDR3: TGCGCCAGCAGCTTGGCCCCCCGGGGGGGCACCGGGGAGCTGTTTTTT. Its translation: CASSLAPRGGTGELFF. The chain employs TRBV5-1 and TRBJ2-2, with 8 bases identical to TRBD2. Per the germline V gene, CDR1 is SGHRS and CDR2 is YFSETQ. V shed 0 bases and J 4 bases; nucleotides not matched to a gene: 5. This CDR3 region has 16 residues.

This rearrangement joins TRBV27 to TRBJ1-5; TRBD1 agrees at 7 bases. CDR1 and CDR2 from the germline V gene are MNHEY and SMNVEV (reference sequence). The CDR3 contains 15 residues. Trimming removed 6 bases from V and 1 base from J; junction bases left unmatched: 6. The CDR3 protein is CASRPSGQSNQPQHF. CDR3 coding DNA: TGTGCCAGCAGACCCTCGGGACAGAGCAATCAGCCCCAGCATTTT.

V gene TRBV5-1 combines with J gene TRBJ2-3; D is ambiguous. V dropped 6 bases and J dropped 2 bases, with 7 bases sitting between them. The CDR3 length is 12 residues. Germline V CDR1 and CDR2: SGHRS, YFSETQ. The CDR3 reads CASNENTDTQYF. CDR3 bases: TGCGCCAGCAATGAGAACACAGATACGCAGTATTTT.

This clone was counted a few times. The chain combines TRBV4-2 with TRBJ1-6; 8 bases are shared with TRBD1. J was trimmed by 6 bases and V by 0 bases; bases with no gene match: 4. Germline assignment: CDR1 LGHNA and CDR2 YNFKEQ. The CDR3 spans 16 residues. The CDR3 spells CASSQDYTGGNSPLHF. The CDR3 DNA sequence: TGTGCCAGCAGCCAAGATTATACAGGGGGTAATTCACCCCTCCACTTT.

This rearrangement joins TRBV5-1 to TRBJ1-1; 10 bases are a match to TRBD1. Per germline, CDR1 SGHRS and CDR2 YFSETQ. CDR3 length equals 14 residues. V lost 4 bases, J lost 8 bases, and 8 bases stayed unmatched. The CDR3 reads CASSHRDRGPEAFF. CDR3 DNA: TGCGCCAGCAGCCACCGGGACAGGGGTCCAGAAGCTTTCTTT.

Regarding this clone: The same CDR3 is also encoded by other DNA sequences in this sample. The chain recombines TRBV6-1 with TRBJ1-6; D is uncertain. Germline V gives CDR1 MNHNS, CDR2 SASEGT. V dropped 6 bases and J dropped 7 bases, with 10 bases sitting between them. This CDR3 spans 13 amino acids. CDR3 sequence reads: CASSRAGNSPLHF. The CDR3 nucleotides are TGTGCCAGCAGCCGAGCGGGGAATTCACCCCTCCACTTT.

The J gene is TRBJ2-5, the V gene TRBV7-2; 11 nucleotides agree with TRBD2. Germline-derived CDR1 and CDR2 are SGHTA and FQGNSA. The junction had 3 bases not matched to a gene; V was cut back by 1 base and J by 2 bases. The CDR3 contains 16 residues. CDR3 loop: CASSLGLAGPQETQYF. CDR3 DNA: TGTGCCAGCAGCTTAGGACTAGCGGGGCCGCAAGAGACCCAGTACTTC.

V and J are TRBV5-1 and TRBJ1-5; D unresolved. In germline, CDR1 is SGHRS, CDR2 YFSETQ. Trimming stripped 0 bases from V and 2 bases from J, with 9 bases between. The CDR3 spans 15 residues. The CDR3 bases are TGCGCCAGCAGCTTGGGAGACATGGGCAATCAGCCCCAGCATTTT. Amino acid sequence: CASSLGDMGNQPQHF. The full variable domain, with the rest looked up from reference TRBV5-1 and TRBJ1-5, is KAGVTQTPRYLIKTRGQQVTLSCSPISGHRSVSWYQQTPGQGLQFLFEYFSETQRNKGNFPGRFSGRQFSNSRSEMNVSTLELGDSALYLCASSLGDMGNQPQHFGDGTRLSIL.

As regards this clone: The same CDR3 also results from other DNA sequences found in this sample. The genes are TRBV5-1 and TRBJ2-3, with D unresolved. Trimming stripped 2 bases from V and 1 base from J, with 5 bases between. The CDR3 runs 13 residues. CDR1 is SGHRS and CDR2 is YFSETQ in the germline V gene. The CDR3 sequence: CASSFGGTDTQYF. The CDR3, as DNA: TGCGCCAGCAGCTTCGGAGGCACAGATACGCAGTATTTT.

This sequence joins TRBV5-4 and TRBJ2-3; possibly TRBD2 for D (5 bases). This CDR3 spans 14 amino acids. V lost 0 bases and J lost 3, with 8 bases in between. Germline V gene lookup returns CDR1 SGHNT and CDR2 YYREEE (reference sequence). CDR3: CASSLVEGTDTQYF. The CDR3 nucleotides read TGTGCCAGCAGCTTGGTCGAGGGAACAGATACGCAGTATTTT.

The rearrangement uses TRBV10-1 and TRBJ1-5, with a weak D call TRBD1 (6 bases). This CDR3 region has 15 residues. The ends were cut back, 10 bases at V and 5 bases at J, with 21 bases in the middle. Germline CDR1 WNHNN, CDR2 SYGVQD (reference sequence). CDR3 nucleotide sequence: TGCGCCAACATTCACAGGGAGCCAAGCTATCAGCCCCAGCATTTT. Its translation is CANIHREPSYQPQHF.

The chain carries TRBV27 and TRBJ1-5; D might be TRBD1 (5 bases). CDR1 is MNHEY, CDR2 SMNVEV, per germline (reference sequence). V lost 5 bases and J lost 1, with 12 bases in between. The CDR3 sequence is 15 residues long. The CDR3 nucleotides read TGTGCCAGCAGTCCGCAGGGTATGAGCAATCAGCCCCAGCATTTT. It yields the protein CASSPQGMSNQPQHF.

The rearrangement links TRBV7-9 to TRBJ2-1, with 13 nucleotides matching TRBD2. This CDR3 is built from 17 residues. The trim removed 2 bases at V and 8 bases at J, leaving 9 bases unmatched. CDR1 is SEHNR and CDR2 is FQNEAQ in the germline V gene (reference sequence). CDR3 DNA sequence: TGTGCCAGCAGCTTAATGTCGGGACTAGCGGGGATCTATGAGCAGTTCTTC. Translating it yields CASSLMSGLAGIYEQFF.

CDR3 in amino acids: CAWIPSEGGQGYF. In DNA form, the CDR3 reads TGTGCCTGGATCCCTTCGGAGGGGGGACAGGGATACTTC. V is TRBV30 and J is TRBJ2-4; 9 bases are a match to TRBD1. Germline V CDR1 and CDR2: GTSNPN, SVGIG (reference sequence). The CDR3 is made up of 13 amino acids. The V segment lost 4 bases and the J segment 16 bases; nucleotides outside the gene matches: 14.

The CDR3 nucleotides read TGTGCCAGCAGCCCGCGACTAGCGGGGCAATCCCCCACAGATACGCAGTATTTT. Protein sequence: CASSPRLAGQSPTDTQYF. The V and J genes are TRBV7-7 and TRBJ2-3, with 11 bases matching TRBD2. The germline gives CDR1 SSHAT, CDR2 FNYEAQ (reference sequence). V lost 5 bases to trimming and J lost 2 bases; unmatched junction nucleotides: 12. This CDR3 has 18 residues.

The chain employs TRBV4-3 and TRBJ2-2; D ambiguous. The V gene lost 4 bases and the J gene lost 1 base, with 10 bases spanning the gap. CDR3 length equals 15 residues. Germline V gene sequence: CDR1 LGHNA, CDR2 YSLEER. CDR3 loop: CASSLSQRNTGELFF. The CDR3, as DNA: TGCGCCAGCAGCCTGAGTCAACGGAACACCGGGGAGCTGTTTTTT.

The chain uses TRBV5-1 and TRBJ2-5, with 9 positions matching TRBD2. Per the germline V gene, CDR1 is SGHRS and CDR2 is YFSETQ. The trim removed 7 bases at V and 4 bases at J, leaving 11 bases unmatched. The CDR3 length is 15 residues. The CDR3 bases are TGCGCCAGCCGCCGGAGCGGGGGGCAGGGAGAGACCCAGTACTTC. This gives the protein CASRRSGGQGETQYF.

The chain carries TRBV28 and TRBJ1-2; the D is unclear. This CDR3 is built from 13 residues. The germline V gene has CDR1 MDHEN and CDR2 SYDVKM. The V and J ends lost 4 bases and 8 bases respectively, with 14 bases between them. In nucleotides, the CDR3 is TGTGCCAGCAGTTCCACGCCCCGCGGAGGCTACACCTTC. Protein product: CASSSTPRGGYTF.

This rearrangement joins TRBV19 to TRBJ2-3; 8 nucleotides line up with TRBD2. Germline V gene sequence: CDR1 LNHDA, CDR2 SQIVND (reference sequence). This CDR3 has 18 amino acids. V lost 6 bases and J lost 0; bases outside the gene matches: 14. CDR3 sequence reads: CASRGQVGSGVSTDTQYF. Written as DNA, the CDR3 is TGTGCCAGTAGGGGCCAAGTGGGTAGCGGGGTCAGCACAGATACGCAGTATTTT.

The V and J genes are TRBV7-8 and TRBJ2-1; D is perhaps TRBD2 (6 bases). CDR3 length equals 15 residues. CDR1 SGHVS and CDR2 FQNEAQ come from the germline V gene. The V end was cut by 1 base, the J end by 6 bases, with 13 bases between. The CDR3, as DNA: TGTGCCAGCAGCTTAGTCGGAGGGTCGGGCAATGAGCAGTTCTTC. It translates to CASSLVGGSGNEQFF.

V usage is TRBV19 and J usage is TRBJ2-7, with TRBD1 matching 10 bases. CDR3 size: 15 residues. Germline V lookup: CDR1 LNHDA, CDR2 SQIVND (reference sequence). J gave up 5 bases and V 3 bases, and 7 bases lay outside the gene matches. The CDR3 coding sequence is TGTGCCAGTAGTATCGAGACAGGGGGCTTCGACGAGCAGTACTTC. It encodes CASSIETGGFDEQYF.

V and J are TRBV7-9 and TRBJ2-5; 7 bases align to TRBD2. V shed 1 base and J 10 bases; nucleotides not matched to a gene: 3. Germline CDR1 SEHNR, CDR2 FQNEAQ (reference sequence). The CDR3 consists of 12 residues. The CDR3 is CASSLGAGDQYF. CDR3 nucleotides: TGTGCCAGCAGCTTAGGGGCGGGGGACCAGTACTTC.

V is TRBV6-5 and J is TRBJ1-2; D is ambiguous. Trimming shortened V by 7 bases and J by 6 bases, and 15 bases separated the two germline ends. Germline CDR1 is MNHEY and CDR2 is SVGAGI. This CDR3 is built from 13 residues. The CDR3 here is CASTRLGEHGYTF. Here the CDR3 DNA reads TGTGCCAGCACCCGCCTCGGGGAGCATGGCTACACCTTC.

J is TRBJ2-5 and V is TRBV19; 8 bases are shared with TRBD2. Germline lookup yields CDR1 LNHDA and CDR2 SQIVND (reference sequence). This CDR3 comprises 16 residues. Trimming took 4 bases from V and 1 from J; bases not matched to a gene: 8. CDR3 bases: TGTGCCAGTAGTAAAGGTCGAAGCGGGGGCCAAGAGACCCAGTACTTC. Its translation: CASSKGRSGGQETQYF.

The chain joins TRBV19 to TRBJ2-7; a possible D gene is TRBD2 (6 bases). The germline gives CDR1 LNHDA, CDR2 SQIVND (reference sequence). Trimming took off 5 bases at V and 2 bases at J, with 16 bases between the two ends. CDR3 size: 15 residues. CDR3 nucleotide sequence: TGTGCCAGTAGTGCAGGGACTGGCCCCACCTACGAGCAGTACTTC. Its translation: CASSAGTGPTYEQYF.

The chain uses TRBV28 and TRBJ2-2; D may be TRBD1 (6 bases). The CDR3 has 16 residues. With 6 bases removed from V and 2 bases from J, the gap between germline ends came to 16 bases. Germline V CDR1 and CDR2: MDHEN, SYDVKM. The CDR3 DNA is TGTGCCAGCAGACAACAGACAGGAGCTAACACCGGGGAGCTGTTTTTT. Translated, it gives CASRQQTGANTGELFF.

V and J are TRBV27 and TRBJ1-2, with 9 bases aligning to TRBD1. CDR3 size: 17 residues. Germline lookup yields CDR1 MNHEY and CDR2 SMNVEV (reference sequence). V shed 3 bases, J shed 8 bases, and the junction held 16 bases outside the gene matches. The CDR3 nucleotides are TGTGCCAGCAGTTTTGGGATCTATACGGGACAGGGTGTCGGCTACACCTTC. Residues: CASSFGIYTGQGVGYTF.

This clone has a handful of counts. This chain connects TRBV30 to TRBJ1-5; D unresolved. V dropped 0 bases and J dropped 5 bases, with 8 bases sitting between them. This CDR3 contains 13 residues. Germline V gene lookup returns CDR1 GTSNPN and CDR2 SVGIG (reference sequence). DNA of the CDR3: TGTGCCTGGAGTGTAACGAGGGATCAGCCCCAGCATTTT. It codes for CAWSVTRDQPQHF.

The rearrangement uses TRBV5-8 and TRBJ1-1; 8 bases align to TRBD1. The CDR3 sequence is 15 residues long. V gave up 4 bases and J gave up 6 bases; unmatched junction bases: 11. Germline V lookup: CDR1 SGHTS, CDR2 YDEGEE. The CDR3 coding sequence is TGTGCCAGCAGCACCAGGGACAGGACGGGAGCTGAAGCTTTCTTT. This sequence encodes CASSTRDRTGAEAFF.